The clone carrying this T cell receptor (beta chain) was detected only once. This CDR3 spans 17 amino acids. Trimming removed 1 base from V and 5 bases from J, with 18 bases in between. Germline lookup yields CDR1 SGHRS and CDR2 YFSETQ. The method was immunoSEQ multiplex PCR; TCRdb's version includes in-frame clones alone and lacks a portion of them. Of about 280,000 clones in the sample, around 85% were seen once. This specimen belongs to a study of blood T cell repertoires in COVID-19. The source material was PBMCs or T cells enriched from blood (not recorded which). The chain couples TRBV5-1 to TRBJ1-4; a weak D match, TRBD1 (6 bases). The receptor was isolated from a woman between 50 and 59 years old who had recovered from COVID-19. The CDR3 coding sequence is TGCGCCAGCAGCTTGACGTCTTTGGGACAACCAAATGAAAAACTGTTTTTT. Translation: CASSLTSLGQPNEKLFF.